A single sample is the source of the 13 T cell receptor beta chains below, sequenced in a study of T-cell memory formation after mild COVID-19. MiXCR, applied by TCRdb to the 5' RACE reads, yields one record per CDR3 protein. The sample shows about 150,000 distinct CDR3 sequences, about 6.1% of them seen only once. Sequences were obtained from PBMCs or a T cell subset sorted from them (not recorded which). All receptors come from an adult woman who had mild COVID-19 (a few samples of this study predate the infection). Cell type and time point are not known.

The chain carries TRBV5-1 and TRBJ1-1, with 7 bases matching TRBD1. The CDR3 is 15 residues long. Trimming removed 4 bases from V and 1 base from J; junction bases left unmatched: 7. Germline lookup yields CDR1 SGHRS and CDR2 YFSETQ. The CDR3 reads CASSPFGDRNTEAFF. As DNA, the CDR3 is TGCGCCAGCAGCCCCTTTGGGGACAGGAACACTGAAGCTTTCTTT.

The chain uses TRBV11-2 and TRBJ1-2; no clear D. The CDR3 spans 14 residues. Germline V gene sequence: CDR1 SGHAT, CDR2 FQNNGV. Trimming took 0 bases from V and 4 from J, leaving 9 bases between them. CDR3 region: CASSLDWVTYGYTF. The DNA of the CDR3 is TGTGCCAGCAGCTTAGATTGGGTTACCTATGGCTACACCTTC.

This chain joins TRBV9 and TRBJ1-2; TRBD1 is a possible D gene (5 bases). Trimming cost V 0 bases and J 6 bases, with 15 bases left between them. The CDR3 loop spans 15 amino acids. Germline assignment: CDR1 SGDLS and CDR2 YYNGEE. The DNA for the CDR3 is TGTGCCAGCAGCGTAGTGGGCCAGGGTAAAAATGGCTACACCTTC. It is translated as CASSVVGQGKNGYTF. The whole variable domain, filled in from reference TRBV9 and TRBJ1-2, reads DSGVTQTPKHLITATGQRVTLRCSPRSGDLSVYWYQQSLDQGLQFLIQYYNGEERAKGNILERFSAQQFPDLHSELNLSSLELGDSALYFCASSVVGQGKNGYTFGSGTRLTVV.

Many counts were recorded for this clonotype. This chain joins TRBV12-3 or TRBV12-4 and TRBJ2-1; 7 nucleotides line up with TRBD2. This CDR3 has 13 amino acids. The trim removed 4 bases at V and 8 bases at J, leaving 5 bases unmatched. The CDR3 DNA sequence: TGTGCCAGCAGTTGGGGGGAGGGCGATGAGCAGTTCTTC. This sequence encodes CASSWGEGDEQFF.

This clonotype was observed many times. The chain employs TRBV13 and TRBJ2-3, with 12 bases that match TRBD2. The CDR3 extends over 16 amino acids. Germline values: CDR1 PRHDT, CDR2 FYEKMQ (reference sequence). With V trimmed by 3 bases and J by 7 bases, 8 bases remained unmatched. The CDR3 bases are TGTGCCAGCAGCTTCCTGACTAGCGGGAGACCTCATACGCAGTATTTT. It encodes CASSFLTSGRPHTQYF.

This clonotype was seen more than once but under ten times. This chain uses TRBV7-2 with TRBJ2-5, with 8 bases aligning to TRBD2. The germline CDR1 and CDR2 sequences are SGHTA and FQGNSA. After removal of 2 bases from V and 4 bases from J, the junction contained 12 bases not matched to a gene. The CDR3 covers 17 residues. In DNA form, the CDR3 reads TGTGCCAGCAGCTTACGGGGGGGGTGGTCTAGCTCAGAGACCCAGTACTTC. Translation: CASSLRGGWSSSETQYF. The variable domain in full, with the rest retrieved from reference TRBV7-2 and TRBJ2-5, is GAGVSQSPSNKVTEKGKDVELRCDPISGHTALYWYRQSLGQGLEFLIYFQGNSAPDKSGLPSDRFSAERTGGSVSTLTIQRTQQEDSAVYLCASSLRGGWSSSETQYFGPGTRLLVL.

This clonotype was detected ten times or more. V gene TRBV6-5 combines with J gene TRBJ1-2; 8 bases fit TRBD1. The CDR3 runs to 14 residues. From germline, CDR1 is MNHEY and CDR2 SVGAGI. V was clipped by 2 bases and J by 7 bases; unmatched bases: 6. In DNA, the CDR3 is TGTGCCAGCAGTTACAATACAGGGGGGCTTGGCTACACCTTC. Translation gives CASSYNTGGLGYTF.

This clonotype was found a few times. This rearrangement joins TRBV7-8 to TRBJ1-2; 8 bases are a match to TRBD1. V gave up 4 bases and J gave up 2 bases; unmatched junction bases: 3. Germline V gene sequence: CDR1 SGHVS, CDR2 FQNEAQ. The CDR3 has 14 amino acids. In DNA, the CDR3 is TGTGCCAGCAGCTCCAGGGGGCAGAACTATGGCTACACCTTC. This codes for CASSSRGQNYGYTF.

The rearrangement links TRBV29-1 to TRBJ1-4; D not certain. The germline CDR1 and CDR2 sequences are SQVTM and ANQGSEA. This CDR3 region has 14 residues. Trimming removed 6 bases at V and 2 bases at J, with 13 bases between. The CDR3: CSVSSADTNEKLFF. The CDR3, as DNA: TGCAGCGTCTCCAGCGCGGACACTAATGAAAAACTGTTTTTT. Supplemented by reference TRBV29-1 and TRBJ1-4, the full variable domain reads SAVISQKPSRDICQRGTSLTIQCQVDSQVTMMFWYRQQPGQSLTLIATANQGSEATYESGFVIDKFPISRPNLTFSTLTVSNMSPEDSSIYLCSVSSADTNEKLFFGSGTQLSVL.

This clonotype has a handful of counts. V is TRBV7-9 and J is TRBJ2-7; 10 bases are shared with TRBD1. CDR3 length equals 17 residues. In germline, CDR1 is SEHNR, CDR2 FQNEAQ (reference sequence). The V segment lost 0 bases and the J segment 3 bases; nucleotides outside the gene matches: 8. DNA for the CDR3: TGTGCCAGCAGCTTAGCGGATTGGGACAGGGGTTTCTACGAGCAGTACTTC. Translating gives CASSLADWDRGFYEQYF.

This clonotype was recorded a few times. This chain connects TRBV13 to TRBJ1-2, with D possibly being TRBD1 (5 bases). The CDR3 runs 13 residues. V shed 3 bases and J shed 8 bases, with 13 bases lying between them. Germline V gene lookup returns CDR1 PRHDT and CDR2 FYEKMQ (reference sequence). This CDR3 is CASSFPTGGGYTF. DNA of the CDR3: TGTGCCAGCAGCTTTCCCACCGGGGGGGGCTACACCTTC.

The genes are TRBV7-9 and TRBJ2-7; the match to TRBD2 covers 8 bases. After removal of 3 bases from V and 5 bases from J, the junction contained 9 bases not matched to a gene. CDR1 and CDR2 from the germline V gene are SEHNR and FQNEAQ (reference sequence). This CDR3 spans 15 amino acids. The CDR3 spells CASSFGTGGPDEQYF. CDR3 DNA sequence: TGTGCCAGCAGCTTCGGAACGGGAGGGCCAGACGAGCAGTACTTC.

This clonotype was detected many times. V and J are TRBV6-5 and TRBJ1-1; D gene ambiguous. The V gene's germline CDR1 is MNHEY and CDR2 SVGAGI. The CDR3 is made up of 15 amino acids. Deletions cut 2 bases from V and 0 bases from J, with 10 bases between. CDR3 protein: CASSYRPHMNTEAFF. CDR3 coding DNA: TGTGCCAGCAGTTACAGGCCCCACATGAACACTGAAGCTTTCTTT.